This T cell receptor (beta chain) was retrieved from a study of glioma-infiltrating T cells after dendritic cell vaccination. CDR3 length equals 16 residues. The V gene's germline CDR1 is MDHEN and CDR2 SYDVKM. Trimming removed 2 bases from V and 4 bases from J; junction bases left unmatched: 8. Profiling relied on immunoSEQ multiplex PCR, and the TCRdb table lists in-frame clones only, not all of them. Altogether about 95,000 clones are present, 85% to 90% being singletons, with the ten largest covering about 2.9%. The sample in question was blood, obtained before dendritic cell vaccination. This chain connects TRBV28 to TRBJ2-3; 8 nucleotides match TRBD1. The TCR sequence derives from a human donor with glioblastoma. The CDR3 DNA reads TGTGCCAGCAGTTTAACCCGGACAGGGACCTCAGATACGCAGTATTTT. Translated, it gives CASSLTRTGTSDTQYF.